This T cell receptor (beta chain) originates from a study of blood T cell repertoires in COVID-19. Background on the study: Whether acute or convalescent, the COVID-19 samples came from the United States, Italy and Spain. Sources were T cells, B-cell-depleted T cells, or PBMCs; the material itself was cDNA or gDNA.

Per the study methods: Reference gene primer amplification gave estimated nucleated cell counts. Libraries were prepared by immunoSEQ multiplex PCR; TCRdb keeps only in-frame clonotypes and omits some of them. V and J calls and clone size are those listed in that table; D and trimming were worked out from the DNA. This repertoire shows tens of thousands of clones, roughly 89% found once; its top ten account for roughly 5.4%. Germline-derived CDR1 and CDR2 are SGHTA and FQGNSA. V was trimmed by 10 bases and J by 0 bases, leaving 14 bases between them. The CDR3 runs to 14 residues. The table lists this clone with a count of one.

The sequence came from an elderly woman with active COVID-19. Input material: peripheral blood. The chain couples TRBV7-2 to TRBJ2-3, with a tentative D call TRBD1 (6 bases). The CDR3 DNA reads as TGTGCCATGGGAGTGGGGGCGAGCACAGATACGCAGTATTTT. Protein sequence: CAMGVGASTDTQYF.